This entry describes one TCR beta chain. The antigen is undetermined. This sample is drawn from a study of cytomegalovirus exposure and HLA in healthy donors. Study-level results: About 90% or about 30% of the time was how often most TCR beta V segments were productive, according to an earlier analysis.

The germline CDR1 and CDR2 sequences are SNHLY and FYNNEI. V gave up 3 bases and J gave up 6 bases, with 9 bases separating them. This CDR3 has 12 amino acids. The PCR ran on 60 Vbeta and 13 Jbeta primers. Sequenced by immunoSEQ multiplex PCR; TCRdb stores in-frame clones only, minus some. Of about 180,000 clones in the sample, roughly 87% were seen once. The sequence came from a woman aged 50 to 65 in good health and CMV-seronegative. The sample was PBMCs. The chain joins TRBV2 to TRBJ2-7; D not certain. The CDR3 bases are TGTGCCAGCAGTGAGAGAGTTGGCGAGCAGTACTTC. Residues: CASSERVGEQYF.